This TCR beta chain was found in a study of CD8 T cells in Susac syndrome. Sequencing targeted TCR beta in T cells from blood (CD8+ and CD4+). Negative isolation yielded the CD8+ and CD4+ T cells, while FACS enriched the TEMRA cells. The RNA input was roughly 0.45 to 1 ug, and it was reverse transcribed with random hexamers. It was immunoSEQ multiplex PCR that amplified TCR beta CDR3 across 54 Vbeta and 13 Jbeta. TCRdb used MiXCR to reprocess the immunoSEQ multiplex PCR reads, holding one entry per CDR3 protein. The sample lists some 300,000 distinct CDR3 sequences, 85% occurring once. Trimming took 0 bases from V and 3 from J; bases not matched to a gene: 11. The germline CDR1 and CDR2 sequences are DFQATT and SNEGSKA (reference sequence). The CDR3 loop spans 16 amino acids.

The sequencing input was CD8+ T cells from PBMCs. The chain recombines TRBV20-1 with TRBJ2-7, with 7 bases lining up with TRBD1. This receptor was obtained from a human donor with multiple sclerosis. As DNA, the CDR3 is TGCAGTGCTAGAGATTCCAGGGGGATCTCCAACTACGAGCAGTACTTC. This codes for CSARDSRGISNYEQYF.